This T cell receptor (beta chain) stems from a study of T-cell memory formation after mild COVID-19. Study background: TCR clustering was largely donor specific.

Study-wide results and caveats: Researchers found some responding clones in pre-infection memory, a sign that cross-reactive memory joined. Mainly in CM and EM were contracting CD4+ clones; CD8+ were in EMRA.

V dropped 5 bases and J dropped 12 bases, with 11 bases sitting between them. The CDR3 sequence is 12 residues long. Germline V gene lookup returns CDR1 KGHSH and CDR2 LQKENI. A few counts support this clonotype. Its target is not known. With constant-segment primers, 5'RACE yielded cDNA libraries of TCR alpha and TCR beta that carried sample barcodes and UMIs. TCRdb reprocessed the 5' RACE reads via MiXCR and lists one record per CDR3 protein. The sample includes roughly 310,000 distinct CDR3 sequences, approximately 16% seen only once; the top ten take 20% to 25%. V usage is TRBV18 and J usage is TRBJ1-6, with D tentatively TRBD1 (6 bases). Material: PBMCs or a T cell subset sorted from them (not recorded which). The receptor was derived from a man between 18 and 29 years old who had mild COVID-19 (a few samples of this study predate the infection). Cell type and time point are not known. Here the CDR3 DNA reads TGTGCCAGCTCATCCGGGGGCAGACCCCTCCACTTT. It is translated as CASSSGGRPLHF.